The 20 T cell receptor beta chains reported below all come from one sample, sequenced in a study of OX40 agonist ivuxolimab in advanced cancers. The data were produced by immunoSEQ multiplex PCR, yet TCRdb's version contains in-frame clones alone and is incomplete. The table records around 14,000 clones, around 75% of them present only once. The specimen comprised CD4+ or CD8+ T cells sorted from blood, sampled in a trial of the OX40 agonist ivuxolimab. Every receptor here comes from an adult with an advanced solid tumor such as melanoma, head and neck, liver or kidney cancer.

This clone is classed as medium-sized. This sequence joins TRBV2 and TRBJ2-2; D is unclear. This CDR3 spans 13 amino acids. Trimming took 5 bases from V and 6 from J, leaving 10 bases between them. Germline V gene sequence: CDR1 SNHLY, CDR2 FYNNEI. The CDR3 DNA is TGTGCCAGCAGTCCCTCCGGGCCCGGGGAGCTGTTTTTT. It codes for CASSPSGPGELFF.

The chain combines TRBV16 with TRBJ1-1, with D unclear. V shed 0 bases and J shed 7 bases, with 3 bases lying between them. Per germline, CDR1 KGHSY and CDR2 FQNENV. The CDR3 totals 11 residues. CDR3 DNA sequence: TGTGCCAGCAGCCAATCCCGTGAAGCTTTCTTT. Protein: CASSQSREAFF.

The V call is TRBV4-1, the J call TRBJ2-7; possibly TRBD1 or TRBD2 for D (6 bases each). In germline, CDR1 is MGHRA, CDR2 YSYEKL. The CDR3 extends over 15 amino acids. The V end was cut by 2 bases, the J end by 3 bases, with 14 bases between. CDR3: CASSQTEGGLYEQYF. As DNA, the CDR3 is TGCGCCAGCAGCCAAACGGAGGGGGGCCTCTACGAGCAGTACTTC.

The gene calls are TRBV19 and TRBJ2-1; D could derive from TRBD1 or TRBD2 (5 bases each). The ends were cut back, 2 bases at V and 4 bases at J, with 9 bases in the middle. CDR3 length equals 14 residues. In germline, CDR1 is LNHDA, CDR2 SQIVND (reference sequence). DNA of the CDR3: TGTGCCAGTAGTATATGGGGGAGTTACAATGAGCAGTTCTTC. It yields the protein CASSIWGSYNEQFF.

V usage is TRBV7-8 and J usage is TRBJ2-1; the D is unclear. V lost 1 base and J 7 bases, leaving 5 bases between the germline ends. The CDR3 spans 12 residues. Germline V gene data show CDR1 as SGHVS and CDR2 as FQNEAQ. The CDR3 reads CASSLGWNEQFF. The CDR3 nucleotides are TGTGCCAGCAGCTTAGGGTGGAATGAGCAGTTCTTC.

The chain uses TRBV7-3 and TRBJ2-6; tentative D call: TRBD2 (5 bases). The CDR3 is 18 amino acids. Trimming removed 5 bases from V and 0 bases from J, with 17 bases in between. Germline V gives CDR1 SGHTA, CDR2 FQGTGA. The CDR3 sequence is CASSPSLGKVSGANVLTF. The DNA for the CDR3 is TGTGCCAGCAGCCCCTCACTAGGGAAAGTCTCTGGGGCCAACGTCCTGACTTTC.

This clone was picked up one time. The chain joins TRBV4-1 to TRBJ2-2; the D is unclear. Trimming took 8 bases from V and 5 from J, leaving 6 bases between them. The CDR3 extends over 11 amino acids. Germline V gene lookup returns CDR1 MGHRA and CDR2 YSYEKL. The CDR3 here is CASHGTGELFF. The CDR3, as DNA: TGCGCCAGCCATGGGACCGGGGAGCTGTTTTTT.

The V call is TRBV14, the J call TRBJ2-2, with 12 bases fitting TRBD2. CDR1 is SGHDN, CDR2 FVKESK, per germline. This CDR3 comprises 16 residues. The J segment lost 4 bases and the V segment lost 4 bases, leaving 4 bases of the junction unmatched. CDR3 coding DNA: TGTGCCAGCAGCCGACTAGCGGGAGAGTCCACCGGGGAGCTGTTTTTT. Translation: CASSRLAGESTGELFF.

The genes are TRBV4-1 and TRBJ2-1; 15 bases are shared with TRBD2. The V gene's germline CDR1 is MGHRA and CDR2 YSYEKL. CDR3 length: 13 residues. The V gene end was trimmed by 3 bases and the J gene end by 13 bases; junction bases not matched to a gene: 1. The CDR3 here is CASSQGLAGGQFF. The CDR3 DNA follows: TGCGCCAGCAGCCAGGGACTAGCGGGAGGCCAGTTCTTC.

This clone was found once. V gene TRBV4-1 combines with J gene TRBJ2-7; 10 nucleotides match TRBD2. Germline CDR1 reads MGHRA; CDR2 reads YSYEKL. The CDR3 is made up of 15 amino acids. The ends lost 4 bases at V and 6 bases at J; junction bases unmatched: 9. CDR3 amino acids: CASSRNLAGEVEQYF. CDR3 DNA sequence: TGCGCCAGCAGCCGGAACCTAGCGGGAGAGGTCGAGCAGTACTTC.

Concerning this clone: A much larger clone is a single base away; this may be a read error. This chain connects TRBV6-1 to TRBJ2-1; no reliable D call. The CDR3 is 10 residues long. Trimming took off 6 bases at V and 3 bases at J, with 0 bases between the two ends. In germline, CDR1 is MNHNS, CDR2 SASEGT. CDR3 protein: CASSYNEQFF. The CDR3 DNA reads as TGTGCCAGCAGCTACAATGAGCAGTTCTTC.

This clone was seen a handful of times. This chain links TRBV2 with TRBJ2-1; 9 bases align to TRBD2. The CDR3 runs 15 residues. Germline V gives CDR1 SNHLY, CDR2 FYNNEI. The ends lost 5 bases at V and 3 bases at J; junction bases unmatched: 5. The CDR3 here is CASSYLAGDYNEQFF. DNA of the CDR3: TGTGCCAGCAGTTACTTAGCGGGGGACTACAATGAGCAGTTCTTC.

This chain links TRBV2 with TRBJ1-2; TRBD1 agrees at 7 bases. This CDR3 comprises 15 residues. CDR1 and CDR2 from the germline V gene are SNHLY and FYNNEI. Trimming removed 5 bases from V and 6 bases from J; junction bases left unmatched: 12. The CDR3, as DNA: TGTGCCAGCAGTCCCACCTCGACAGGGCTCCATGGCTACACCTTC. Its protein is CASSPTSTGLHGYTF.

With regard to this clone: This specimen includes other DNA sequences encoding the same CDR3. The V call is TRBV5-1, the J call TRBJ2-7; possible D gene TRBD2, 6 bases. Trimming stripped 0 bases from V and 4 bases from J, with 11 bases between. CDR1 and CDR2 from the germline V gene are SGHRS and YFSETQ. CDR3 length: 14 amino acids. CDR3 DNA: TGCGCCAGCAGCTTGGCCGGGGGAACTTACGAGCAGTACTTC. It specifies CASSLAGGTYEQYF.

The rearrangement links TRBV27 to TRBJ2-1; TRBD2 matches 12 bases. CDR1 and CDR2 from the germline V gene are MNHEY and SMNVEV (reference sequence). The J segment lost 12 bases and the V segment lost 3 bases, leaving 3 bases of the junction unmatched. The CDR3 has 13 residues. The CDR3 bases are TGTGCCAGCAGTTTCACACTAGCGGGAGGGCAGTTCTTC. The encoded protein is CASSFTLAGGQFF.

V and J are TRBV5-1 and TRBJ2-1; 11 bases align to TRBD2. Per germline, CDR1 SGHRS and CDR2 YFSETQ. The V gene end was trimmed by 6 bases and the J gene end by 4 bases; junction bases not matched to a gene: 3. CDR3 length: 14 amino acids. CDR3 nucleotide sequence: TGCGCCAGCAAAGTAGCGGGAGGGTACAATGAGCAGTTCTTC. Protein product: CASKVAGGYNEQFF.

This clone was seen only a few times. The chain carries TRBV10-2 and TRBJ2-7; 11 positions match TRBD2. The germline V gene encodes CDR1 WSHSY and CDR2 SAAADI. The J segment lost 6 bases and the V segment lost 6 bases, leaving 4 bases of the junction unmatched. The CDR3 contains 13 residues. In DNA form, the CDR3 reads TGCGCCAGCAGCACTAGCGGGAGTTCCGAGCAGTACTTC. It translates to CASSTSGSSEQYF.

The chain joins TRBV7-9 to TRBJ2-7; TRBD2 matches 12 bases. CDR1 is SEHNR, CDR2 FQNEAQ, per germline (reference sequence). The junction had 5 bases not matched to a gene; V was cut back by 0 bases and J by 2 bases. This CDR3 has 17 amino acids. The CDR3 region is CASSLAPGLAGTYEQYF. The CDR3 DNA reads TGTGCCAGCAGCTTAGCACCAGGACTAGCGGGGACCTACGAGCAGTACTTC.

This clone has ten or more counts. CDR3: CASSLADEQYF. The CDR3 bases are TGTGCCAGCAGCTTGGCAGACGAGCAGTACTTC. V and J are TRBV5-4 and TRBJ2-7; no firm D call. The CDR3 runs 11 residues. CDR1 and CDR2 (germline): SGHNT, YYREEE (reference sequence). Trimming took off 0 bases at V and 5 bases at J, with 3 bases between the two ends.

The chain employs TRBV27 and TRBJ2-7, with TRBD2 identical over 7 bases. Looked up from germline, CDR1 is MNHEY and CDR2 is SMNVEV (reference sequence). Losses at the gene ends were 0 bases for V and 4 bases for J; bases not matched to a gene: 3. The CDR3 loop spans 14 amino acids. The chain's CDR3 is CASSLSASGYEQYF. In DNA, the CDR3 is TGTGCCAGCAGTTTATCCGCTAGCGGTTACGAGCAGTACTTC.